The clone carrying this T cell receptor beta chain was seen at least ten times. The TCR beta CDR3 regions underwent amplification using RNA transcripts as the source. An initial round of RT-PCR targeting the TCR CDR3 relied on the HTBI primer set. TCRdb re-analysed the multiplex PCR reads in MiXCR, keeping a single row per CDR3 protein. The sample holds 350,000 to 450,000 distinct CDR3 sequences, about a sixth seen once. Germline CDR1 SEHNR, CDR2 FQNEAQ (reference sequence). Trimming removed 1 base at V and 9 bases at J, with 7 bases between. There are 13 residues in the CDR3. With a duration under 2 months, the hyperthyroidism was newly diagnosed in patients aged 18 to 65. The sample is drawn from a study of T cells in Graves' hyperthyroidism and ophthalmopathy.

This chain joins TRBV7-9 and TRBJ1-6; D remains ambiguous. The TCR sequence derives from a woman aged 25 to 39 with Graves' hyperthyroidism that later progressed to Graves' ophthalmopathy. Sequencing was performed on blood. CDR3 region: CASSLDGVSPLHF. The CDR3 DNA is TGTGCCAGCAGCTTAGACGGAGTTTCACCCCTCCACTTT.